These T cell receptor beta chains were read from a single sample in a study of human T cells and chemical hapten exposure. TCRdb reprocessed the RACE reads via MiXCR and lists one record per CDR3 protein. Of around 380,000 distinct CDR3 sequences in the sample, 5.5% are singletons; the top ten hold 7% to 10%. Sequenced here: whole blood, sampled in connection with sensitization to the hapten diphenylcyclopropenone (DPC). These receptors were obtained from a woman between 18 and 29 years old with alopecia areata. Some clones in this sample may be carry-over from other donors' samples. CDR3s leave out the opening cysteine and the closing phenylalanine or tryptophan. Some rows have no size entry. The others give once, few or many, or a class for an expanded clone.

>few|TRBJ1-3|TRBV6-6
ASSYSPREAFSGNTIY
>few|TRBJ1-2|TRBV10-3
AISGSYGYT
>many|TRBJ2-7|TRBV20-1
SASVNSGQVSEQY
>-|TRBJ1-1|TRBV2
ASSEVRQGAKISEAF
>-|TRBJ2-5|TRBV7-2
ASSLWERETQY
>many|TRBJ2-7|TRBV24-1
ATSDRDPYEQY
>many|TRBJ2-7|TRBV5-5
ASTPARRYEQY
>few|TRBJ2-7|TRBV3-1
ASSLPGLRRVEQY
>few|TRBJ2-5|TRBV7-2
ASSSAGFQETQY
>-|TRBJ2-7|TRBV10-3
ATATGAYEQY
>few|TRBJ2-1|TRBV18
ASSVTGTSGYNEQF
>few|TRBJ1-2|TRBV3-1
ASRPGTDTLGGYT
>many|TRBJ1-4|TRBV5-1
ASSLSGSATNEKLF
>many|TRBJ1-2|TRBV12-3/TRBV12-4
ASSLVGDGYT
>-|TRBJ1-6|TRBV5-1
ASSHGTGIMDSPLH
>few|TRBJ1-1|TRBV7-2
ASSLNPSYYTEAF
>few|TRBJ2-3|TRBV20-1
SAKRTGVGNTQY
>-|TRBJ2-7|TRBV7-2
ASSPKSGTGRSEQY
>many|TRBJ1-4|TRBV4-3
ASSHRDRAGEKLF
>few|TRBJ1-3|TRBV7-2
ASSLGGLENTIY
>-|TRBJ1-1|TRBV2
ASRLTHTGYSNTEAF
>few|TRBJ2-7|TRBV28
ASSTSTYEQY
>many|TRBJ1-1|TRBV4-3
ASSQGADGGTEAF
>few|TRBJ2-3|TRBV5-1
ASSSDRETDTQY
>-|TRBJ1-1|TRBV6-2/TRBV6-3
ASSLPGGYTEAF
>many|TRBJ2-2|TRBV3-1
ASSQQGWPGELF
>-|TRBJ1-2|TRBV12-3/TRBV12-4
ASSSATSFGYT
>many|TRBJ1-1|TRBV7-9
ASSLRVQGTEAF
>many|TRBJ1-5|TRBV3-1
ASSHGTENQPQH
>many|TRBJ1-4|TRBV5-1
ASSSMGQGPEKLF
>many|TRBJ1-1|TRBV13
ASSFEGPGTEAF
>few|TRBJ2-3|TRBV12-3/TRBV12-4
ASSLGTGSTDTQY
>-|TRBJ1-1|TRBV29-1
SGESFTEAF
>-|TRBJ2-4|TRBV24-1
ATSESGGGNIQY
>few|TRBJ2-3|TRBV9
ASSVRWADTQY
>-|TRBJ2-2|TRBV4-2
ASSQDRGQVTGELF
>many|TRBJ2-7|TRBV6-6
ASSYSRTQGDEQY
>few|TRBJ2-7|TRBV21-1
ASSSIRPAYEQY
>few|TRBJ2-6|TRBV7-6
ASSPTTTSGINSGANVLT
>few|TRBJ1-1|TRBV29-1
SVLRPNTEAF
>-|TRBJ1-2|TRBV12-3/TRBV12-4
ASTFRGRGLLTQYGYT
>many|TRBJ2-7|TRBV5-1
ASSLEGVSYEQY
>few|TRBJ2-6|TRBV29-1
SVGDSVRSGANVLT
>many|TRBJ1-5|TRBV6-6
ASSYSGGGPYSNQPQH
>many|TRBJ2-3|TRBV6-4
ASSNRGSTDTQY
>-|TRBJ2-1|TRBV12-3/TRBV12-4
ASSRMYWTGDAYNEQF
>-|TRBJ2-5|TRBV11-2
ASSARLAGEETQY
>many|TRBJ1-6|TRBV14
ASSSQTEAWSPLH
>-|TRBJ1-5|TRBV28
ASSLQGAENQPQH
>many|TRBJ2-7|TRBV4-3
ASSQHTLRDGGYEQY
>many|TRBJ2-7|TRBV18
ASSPTSAGGPLSYEQY
>many|TRBJ1-4|TRBV5-1
ASSFRQGHFNEKLF
>-|TRBJ1-1|TRBV3-1
ASSQASYSTEAF
>-|TRBJ2-3|TRBV2
ASRPASTSRTQY